The clone carrying this T cell receptor beta chain was observed once. Its target is not known. Some clones are missing from TCRdb's copy, which holds only in-frame ones; the method was immunoSEQ multiplex PCR. The sample includes around 130,000 clones, about 85% of them seen just once. These data originate in a study of cytotoxic CD8 clonotypes in ibrutinib-treated CLL. This CDR3 region has 14 residues. Deletions cut 2 bases from V and 2 bases from J, with 9 bases between. Per germline, CDR1 KGHSH and CDR2 LQKENI. Study findings and constraints: The study found clonality rose at ibrutinib response, then fell toward baseline at progression.

The chain carries TRBV18 and TRBJ1-1; no definite D call. The receptor comes from a human donor with chronic lymphocytic leukemia. Sequences were derived from PBMCs, sampled after 24 months of ibrutinib treatment. This CDR3 reads CASSPVQLNTEAFF. CDR3 DNA: TGTGCCAGCTCACCAGTACAGCTTAACACTGAAGCTTTCTTT.